The 23 T cell receptor beta chains listed next were all sequenced from one sample in a study of CD8+ T cells in alopecia areata. cDNA reverse transcribed from extracted RNA served as the sequencing template. Assay: immunoSEQ multiplex PCR; the TCRdb copy retains only in-frame clones and omits some. The sample consists of around 190,000 clones, around three fifths of them appearing once. Material for sequencing was CD8+ T cells sorted from blood. The receptors shown here come from a human donor in good health.

The chain uses TRBV5-1 and TRBJ2-1, with 12 bases lining up with TRBD2. The V segment lost 5 bases and the J segment 5 bases; nucleotides outside the gene matches: 5. Germline CDR1 reads SGHRS; CDR2 reads YFSETQ. This CDR3 is built from 15 residues. CDR3 in amino acids: CASRLLAGGNNEQFF. For the CDR3, the DNA is TGCGCCAGCAGGCTACTAGCGGGGGGAAACAATGAGCAGTTCTTC.

This clone was seen a few times. The genes are TRBV7-9 and TRBJ2-7; D is uncertain. The CDR3 has 14 amino acids. Germline V lookup: CDR1 SEHNR, CDR2 FQNEAQ (reference sequence). V shed 3 bases and J shed 1 base, with 10 bases lying between them. CDR3 protein: CASSLPLQSYEQYF. The CDR3 nucleotides read TGTGCCAGCAGCTTGCCGCTACAATCCTACGAGCAGTACTTC.

Only a few counts were recorded for this clone. The chain is built from TRBV30 and TRBJ1-1, with a tentative D call TRBD1 (5 bases). The CDR3 is made up of 12 amino acids. Germline V lookup: CDR1 GTSNPN, CDR2 SVGIG (reference sequence). The ends were cut back, 6 bases at V and 0 bases at J, with 8 bases in the middle. The CDR3 region is CACGTVNTEAFF. CDR3 DNA: TGTGCCTGCGGGACGGTGAACACTGAAGCTTTCTTT. Full variable domain (outside the CDR3, taken from reference TRBV30 and TRBJ1-1): SQTIHQWPATLVQPVGSPLSLECTVEGTSNPNLYWYRQAAGRGLQLLFYSVGIGQISSEVPQNLSASRPQDRQFILSSKKLLLSDSGFYLCACGTVNTEAFFGQGTRLTVV.

The gene calls are TRBV5-6 and TRBJ2-1, with TRBD2 matching 10 bases. CDR3 length: 15 amino acids. V was clipped by 0 bases and J by 7 bases; unmatched bases: 4. Germline CDR1 reads SGHDT; CDR2 reads YYEEEE. DNA of the CDR3: TGTGCCAGCAGCTTGGCCCCTAGCGGGGGTAATGAGCAGTTCTTC. Residues: CASSLAPSGGNEQFF.

This sequence joins TRBV23-1 and TRBJ2-5; no clear D gene. TRBV23-1 is marked as an open reading frame, function uncertain. V dropped 4 bases and J dropped 4 bases, with 7 bases sitting between them. The CDR3 sequence is 12 residues long. Written as DNA, the CDR3 is TGCGCCAGCAGTCGTGACCCAGAGACCCAGTACTTC. This sequence encodes CASSRDPETQYF.

This chain connects TRBV4-1 to TRBJ1-5; D gene uncertain. In germline, CDR1 is MGHRA, CDR2 YSYEKL. The CDR3 sequence is 15 residues long. The germline V and J ends were trimmed by 0 bases and 6 bases, with 12 bases remaining between them. The CDR3 DNA follows: TGCGCCAGCAGCCAAGATGCCGGTCGTGGTCAGCCCCAGCATTTT. Translating it yields CASSQDAGRGQPQHF.

V usage is TRBV29-1 and J usage is TRBJ1-3, with no clear D. Germline V CDR1 and CDR2: SQVTM, ANQGSEA. The CDR3 consists of 13 residues. Trimming removed 1 base from V and 4 bases from J, with 8 bases in between. CDR3 in DNA: TGCAGCGTTGAAGGGACCCGCGGAAACACCATATATTTT. Its translation: CSVEGTRGNTIYF.

This clone was seen more than once but under ten times. This rearrangement joins TRBV28 to TRBJ2-3; the D gene could be TRBD1 or TRBD2 (5 bases each). V lost 6 bases and J 4 bases, leaving 17 bases between the germline ends. CDR1 and CDR2 from the germline V gene are MDHEN and SYDVKM. The CDR3 runs 15 residues. CDR3 DNA: TGTGCCAGCAGCTTGGGGACCCAGGAGGCAGATACGCAGTATTTT. This codes for CASSLGTQEADTQYF.

This chain links TRBV5-6 with TRBJ2-7; TRBD1 aligns across 7 bases. Trimming removed 4 bases from V and 4 bases from J; junction bases left unmatched: 11. The germline V gene encodes CDR1 SGHDT and CDR2 YYEEEE. The CDR3 sequence is 15 residues long. CDR3 region: CASSPRTGMNYEQYF. The CDR3 DNA sequence: TGTGCCAGCAGCCCGCGGACAGGAATGAATTACGAGCAGTACTTC.

This rearrangement joins TRBV15 to TRBJ1-5; D unclear. V was pared by 3 bases and J by 5 bases, with 17 bases between. This CDR3 is 16 amino acids long. Germline CDR1 is LNHNV and CDR2 is YYDKDF (reference sequence). The CDR3 nucleotides are TGTGCCACCAGCAGCGGTAGCCTTGGAGGTGATCAGCCCCAGCATTTT. Translating gives CATSSGSLGGDQPQHF.

This clone was seen only a few times. This chain joins TRBV11-2 and TRBJ2-2, with a tentative D call TRBD2 (5 bases). Germline CDR1 and CDR2: SGHAT and FQNNGV. The CDR3 has 13 amino acids. V was clipped by 4 bases and J by 4 bases, with 7 bases between them. The CDR3 DNA sequence: TGTGCCAGCAGCTCTCTAGCCACCGGGGAGCTGTTTTTT. Residues: CASSSLATGELFF.

The CDR3 region is CASSGDPQGYNEQFF. The CDR3 DNA reads TGTGCCAGCAGTGGGGACCCTCAGGGGTACAATGAGCAGTTCTTC. This rearrangement joins TRBV27 to TRBJ2-1; tentative D call: TRBD1 (6 bases). Germline CDR1 MNHEY, CDR2 SMNVEV (reference sequence). Trimming took off 5 bases at V and 4 bases at J, with 15 bases between the two ends. CDR3 length: 15 residues.

This chain connects TRBV9 to TRBJ2-3, with D tentatively TRBD2 (5 bases). The CDR3 length is 13 residues. V lost 3 bases to trimming and J lost 4 bases, with 9 bases between them. CDR1 SGDLS and CDR2 YYNGEE come from the germline V gene. CDR3 DNA sequence: TGTGCCAGCAGCGCTTACGGGGCAGATACGCAGTATTTT. Translating gives CASSAYGADTQYF.

CDR3 bases: TGTGCCAGCAGTGATGGACTAATGAGTGATGGCTACACCTTC. Amino acid sequence: CASSDGLMSDGYTF. This chain joins TRBV2 and TRBJ1-2; D gene unclear. CDR3 length: 14 amino acids. CDR1 is SNHLY and CDR2 is FYNNEI in the germline V gene. The ends were cut back, 3 bases at V and 6 bases at J, with 14 bases in the middle.

The CDR3, as DNA: TGTGCCAGCAGTGAAGCGCTTCTGGGGGCCGGGGAGCTGTTTTTT. The encoded protein is CASSEALLGAGELFF. The rearrangement links TRBV2 to TRBJ2-2; D may match TRBD1 or TRBD2 (5 bases each). The germline gives CDR1 SNHLY, CDR2 FYNNEI. CDR3 length: 15 residues. Trimming cost V 0 bases and J 6 bases, with 11 bases left between them. Drawing the rest from reference TRBV2 and TRBJ2-2, the complete variable domain is EPEVTQTPSHQVTQMGQEVILRCVPISNHLYFYWYRQILGQKVEFLVSFYNNEISEKSEIFDDQFSVERPDGSNFTLKIRSTKLEDSAMYFCASSEALLGAGELFFGEGSRLTVL.

This sequence joins TRBV27 and TRBJ2-5; 9 nucleotides align to TRBD2. The CDR3 totals 17 residues. From germline, CDR1 is MNHEY and CDR2 SMNVEV (reference sequence). V shed 6 bases, J shed 1 base, and the junction held 12 bases outside the gene matches. The DNA of the CDR3 is TGTGCCAGCAGGCCTTGGAGACTAGCGGCCTTCCAAGAGACCCAGTACTTC. Protein: CASRPWRLAAFQETQYF.

The V call is TRBV27, the J call TRBJ1-1; D gene unclear. This CDR3 spans 14 amino acids. Germline CDR1 reads MNHEY; CDR2 reads SMNVEV (reference sequence). Trimming left V 2 bases short and J 6 bases short, with 13 bases between. CDR3 coding DNA: TGTGCCAGCAGTTTAGGTGAGATTGATGCTGAAGCTTTCTTT. Encoded protein: CASSLGEIDAEAFF.

This clone was observed a handful of times. The chain carries TRBV29-1 and TRBJ2-5, with D perhaps TRBD1 or TRBD2 (6 bases each). V was trimmed by 6 bases and J by 6 bases, leaving 17 bases between them. In germline, CDR1 is SQVTM, CDR2 ANQGSEA. There are 13 residues in the CDR3. CDR3 sequence (DNA): TGCAGCGTCCAAAGGGGGGATGAGAAGACCCAGTACTTC. This translates into CSVQRGDEKTQYF. Variable domain in full (rest from reference TRBV29-1 and TRBJ2-5): SAVISQKPSRDICQRGTSLTIQCQVDSQVTMMFWYRQQPGQSLTLIATANQGSEATYESGFVIDKFPISRPNLTFSTLTVSNMSPEDSSIYLCSVQRGDEKTQYFGPGTRLLVL.

The chain links TRBV30 to TRBJ2-2; D gene unclear. Looked up from germline, CDR1 is GTSNPN and CDR2 is SVGIG (reference sequence). The CDR3 has 13 residues. The V and J ends lost 2 bases and 3 bases respectively, with 7 bases between them. The CDR3 DNA follows: TGTGCCTGGAGTCTCACAGACACCGGGGAGCTGTTTTTT. It encodes CAWSLTDTGELFF. The variable domain in full, completed from reference TRBV30 and TRBJ2-2, reads SQTIHQWPATLVQPVGSPLSLECTVEGTSNPNLYWYRQAAGRGLQLLFYSVGIGQISSEVPQNLSASRPQDRQFILSSKKLLLSDSGFYLCAWSLTDTGELFFGEGSRLTVL.

The chain is built from TRBV9 and TRBJ2-7; D is ambiguous. The CDR3 spans 13 residues. The germline V gene has CDR1 SGDLS and CDR2 YYNGEE. V shed 0 bases and J shed 4 bases, with 8 bases lying between them. Here the CDR3 DNA reads TGTGCCAGCAGCGTAGAACCCCGATACGAGCAGTACTTC. Translating gives CASSVEPRYEQYF.

The CDR3 is CASSDPGLADEQYF. CDR3 coding DNA: TGTGCCAGCAGCGACCCGGGACTAGCTGACGAGCAGTACTTC. The chain has TRBV6-5 and TRBJ2-7; 9 nucleotides line up with TRBD2. The CDR3 totals 14 residues. Germline values: CDR1 MNHEY, CDR2 SVGAGI. V dropped 6 bases and J dropped 5; count of bases not matched to a gene: 8.

This clone was seen just once. The chain links TRBV30 to TRBJ2-2, with D uncertain. The CDR3 loop spans 13 amino acids. Trimming cost V 0 bases and J 6 bases, with 8 bases left between them. Germline V lookup: CDR1 GTSNPN, CDR2 SVGIG (reference sequence). Here the CDR3 DNA reads TGTGCCTGGAGTGTAAAAGGGTCCGGGGAGCTGTTTTTT. It is translated as CAWSVKGSGELFF. The full variable domain, rest sourced from reference TRBV30 and TRBJ2-2, is SQTIHQWPATLVQPVGSPLSLECTVEGTSNPNLYWYRQAAGRGLQLLFYSVGIGQISSEVPQNLSASRPQDRQFILSSKKLLLSDSGFYLCAWSVKGSGELFFGEGSRLTVL.

The chain employs TRBV29-1 and TRBJ2-1, with 10 bases identical to TRBD2. This CDR3 has 14 residues. V was pared by 7 bases and J by 9 bases, with 12 bases of the junction left unmatched. CDR1 and CDR2 (germline): SQVTM, ANQGSEA. The CDR3 region has the DNA TGCAGCGCCGGGCTGAGCGGGGGGGCCAGTGAGCAGTTCTTC. Its protein product is CSAGLSGGASEQFF.